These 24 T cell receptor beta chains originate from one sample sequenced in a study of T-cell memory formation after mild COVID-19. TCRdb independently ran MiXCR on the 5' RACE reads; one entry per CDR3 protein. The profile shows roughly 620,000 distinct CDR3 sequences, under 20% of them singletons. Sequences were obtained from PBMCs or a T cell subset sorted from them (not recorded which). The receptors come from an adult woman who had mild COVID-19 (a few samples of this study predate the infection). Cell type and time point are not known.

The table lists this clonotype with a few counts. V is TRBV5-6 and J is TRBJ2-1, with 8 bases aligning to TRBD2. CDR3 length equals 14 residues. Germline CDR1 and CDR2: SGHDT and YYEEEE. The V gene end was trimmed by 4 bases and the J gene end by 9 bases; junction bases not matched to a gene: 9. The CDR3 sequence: CASSMGLVVGEQFF. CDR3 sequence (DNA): TGTGCCAGCAGCATGGGACTAGTGGTGGGTGAGCAGTTCTTC.

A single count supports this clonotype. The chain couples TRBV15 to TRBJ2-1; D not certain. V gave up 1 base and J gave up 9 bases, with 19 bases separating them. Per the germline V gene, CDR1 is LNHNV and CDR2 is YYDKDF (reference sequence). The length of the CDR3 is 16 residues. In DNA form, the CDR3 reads TGTGCCACCAGCAGAGGCCGAGCCCGACTCCTGCCTGAGCAGTTCTTC. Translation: CATSRGRARLLPEQFF.

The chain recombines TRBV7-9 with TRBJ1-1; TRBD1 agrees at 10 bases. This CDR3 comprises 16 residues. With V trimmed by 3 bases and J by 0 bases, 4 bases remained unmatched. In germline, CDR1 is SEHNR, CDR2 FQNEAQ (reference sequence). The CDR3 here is CASSFGTGVMNTEAFF. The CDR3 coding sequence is TGTGCCAGCAGCTTTGGGACAGGGGTAATGAACACTGAAGCTTTCTTT.

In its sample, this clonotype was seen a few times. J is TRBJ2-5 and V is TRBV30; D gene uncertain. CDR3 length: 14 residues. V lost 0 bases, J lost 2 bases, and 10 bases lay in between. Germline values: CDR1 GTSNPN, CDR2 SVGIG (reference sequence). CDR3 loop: CAWSVPPLQETQYF. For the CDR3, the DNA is TGTGCCTGGAGTGTACCCCCGCTACAAGAGACCCAGTACTTC.

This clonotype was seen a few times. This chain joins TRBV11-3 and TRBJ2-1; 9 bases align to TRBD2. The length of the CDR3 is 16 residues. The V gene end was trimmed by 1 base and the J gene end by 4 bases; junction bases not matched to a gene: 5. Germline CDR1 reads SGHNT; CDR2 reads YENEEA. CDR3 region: CASSLASGGKYNEQFF. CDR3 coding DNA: TGTGCCAGCAGCTTAGCCAGCGGGGGGAAGTACAATGAGCAGTTCTTC.

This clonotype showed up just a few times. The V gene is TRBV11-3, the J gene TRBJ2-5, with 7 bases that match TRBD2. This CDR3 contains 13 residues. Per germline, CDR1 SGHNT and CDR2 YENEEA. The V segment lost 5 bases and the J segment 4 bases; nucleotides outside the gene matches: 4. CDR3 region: CASSAPGGETQYF. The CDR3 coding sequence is TGTGCCAGCAGCGCGCCGGGGGGAGAGACCCAGTACTTC.

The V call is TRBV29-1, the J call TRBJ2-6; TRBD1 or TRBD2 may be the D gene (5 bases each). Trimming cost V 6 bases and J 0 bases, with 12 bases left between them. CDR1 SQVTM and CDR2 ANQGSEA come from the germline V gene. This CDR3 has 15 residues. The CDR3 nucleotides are TGCAGCGTGGCGTGGGGGAGCTCTGGGGCCAACGTCCTGACTTTC. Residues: CSVAWGSSGANVLTF.

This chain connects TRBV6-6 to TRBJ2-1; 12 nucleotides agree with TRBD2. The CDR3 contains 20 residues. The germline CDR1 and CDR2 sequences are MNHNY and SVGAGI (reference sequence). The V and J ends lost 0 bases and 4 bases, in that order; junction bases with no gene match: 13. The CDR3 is CASSYSGGGQLAGGYNEQFF. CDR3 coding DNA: TGTGCCAGCAGTTACTCAGGTGGCGGTCAACTAGCGGGGGGTTACAATGAGCAGTTCTTC.

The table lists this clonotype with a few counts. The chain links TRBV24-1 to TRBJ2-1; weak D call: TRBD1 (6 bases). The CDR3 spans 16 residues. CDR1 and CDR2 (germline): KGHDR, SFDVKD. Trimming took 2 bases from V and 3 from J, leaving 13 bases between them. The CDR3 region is CATSDWGQGSYNEQFF. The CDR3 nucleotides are TGTGCCACCAGTGATTGGGGGCAGGGAAGCTACAATGAGCAGTTCTTC.

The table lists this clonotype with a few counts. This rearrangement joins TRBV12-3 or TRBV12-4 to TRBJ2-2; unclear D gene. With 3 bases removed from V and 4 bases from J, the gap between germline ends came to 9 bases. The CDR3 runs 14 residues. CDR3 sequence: CASSFPGPTGELFF. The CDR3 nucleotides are TGTGCCAGCAGTTTCCCCGGGCCCACCGGGGAGCTGTTTTTT.

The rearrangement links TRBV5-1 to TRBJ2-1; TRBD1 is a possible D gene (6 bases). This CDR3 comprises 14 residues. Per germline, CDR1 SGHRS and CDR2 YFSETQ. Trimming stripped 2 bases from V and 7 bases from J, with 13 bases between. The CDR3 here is CASSFLTGSNEQFF. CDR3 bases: TGCGCCAGCAGCTTCTTGACAGGTTCGAATGAGCAGTTCTTC.

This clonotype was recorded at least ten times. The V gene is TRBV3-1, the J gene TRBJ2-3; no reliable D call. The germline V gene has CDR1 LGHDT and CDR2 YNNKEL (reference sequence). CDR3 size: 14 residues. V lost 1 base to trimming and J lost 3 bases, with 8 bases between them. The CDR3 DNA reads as TGTGCCAGCAGCCAAGCCCCCTCAACAGATACGCAGTATTTT. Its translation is CASSQAPSTDTQYF.

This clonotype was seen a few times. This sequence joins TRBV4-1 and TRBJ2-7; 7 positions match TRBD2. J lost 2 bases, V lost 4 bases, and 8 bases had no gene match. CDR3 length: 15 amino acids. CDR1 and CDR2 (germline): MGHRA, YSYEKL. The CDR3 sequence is CASSRIGGRAYEQYF. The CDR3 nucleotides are TGCGCCAGCAGCCGAATCGGGGGGAGGGCCTACGAGCAGTACTTC.

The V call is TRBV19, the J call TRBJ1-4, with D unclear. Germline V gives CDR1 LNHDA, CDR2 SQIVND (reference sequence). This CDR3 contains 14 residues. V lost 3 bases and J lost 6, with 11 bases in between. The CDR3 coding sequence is TGTGCCAGTAGTATTTCCCGGAGCTATGAAAAACTGTTTTTT. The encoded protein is CASSISRSYEKLFF. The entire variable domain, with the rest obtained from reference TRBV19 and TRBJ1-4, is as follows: DGGITQSPKYLFRKEGQNVTLSCEQNLNHDAMYWYRQDPGQGLRLIYYSQIVNDFQKGDIAEGYSVSREKKESFPLTVTSAQKNPTAFYLCASSISRSYEKLFFGSGTQLSVL.

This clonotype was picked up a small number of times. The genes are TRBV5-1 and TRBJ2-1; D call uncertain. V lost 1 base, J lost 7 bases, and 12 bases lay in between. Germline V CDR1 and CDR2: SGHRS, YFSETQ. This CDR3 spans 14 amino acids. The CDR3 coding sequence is TGCGCCAGCAGCTTGCTTTCTAATGTTAATGAGCAGTTCTTC. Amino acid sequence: CASSLLSNVNEQFF. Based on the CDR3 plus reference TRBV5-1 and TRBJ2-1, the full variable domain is KAGVTQTPRYLIKTRGQQVTLSCSPISGHRSVSWYQQTPGQGLQFLFEYFSETQRNKGNFPGRFSGRQFSNSRSEMNVSTLELGDSALYLCASSLLSNVNEQFFGPGTRLTVL.

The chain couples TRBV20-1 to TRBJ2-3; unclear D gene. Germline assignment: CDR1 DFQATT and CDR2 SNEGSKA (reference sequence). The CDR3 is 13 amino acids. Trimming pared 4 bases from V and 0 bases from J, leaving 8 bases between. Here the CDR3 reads CSATLGSTDTQYF. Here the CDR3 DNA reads TGCAGTGCTACCCTTGGAAGCACAGATACGCAGTATTTT.

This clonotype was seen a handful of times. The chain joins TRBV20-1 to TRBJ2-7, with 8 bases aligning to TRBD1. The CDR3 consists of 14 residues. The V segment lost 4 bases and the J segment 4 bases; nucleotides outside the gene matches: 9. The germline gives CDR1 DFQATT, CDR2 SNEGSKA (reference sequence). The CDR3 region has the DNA TGCAGTGCTACCCCTCGGACAGGGCAGTACGAGCAGTACTTC. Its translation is CSATPRTGQYEQYF.

The CDR3 spells CAISKDSGGTDTQYF. CDR3 nucleotides: TGTGCCATCAGCAAGGACTCCGGCGGCACAGATACGCAGTATTTT. The V and J genes are TRBV10-3 and TRBJ2-3; D may be TRBD2 (5 bases). Trimming cost V 6 bases and J 1 base, with 14 bases left between them. The CDR3 covers 15 residues. Germline values: CDR1 ENHRY, CDR2 SYGVKD.

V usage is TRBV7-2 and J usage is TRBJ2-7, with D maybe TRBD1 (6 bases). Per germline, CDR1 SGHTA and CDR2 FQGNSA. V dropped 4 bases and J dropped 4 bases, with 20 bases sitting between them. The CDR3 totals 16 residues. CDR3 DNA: TGTGCCAGCAGCTCCGCCGTCCGGGACACACCGTACGAGCAGTACTTC. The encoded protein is CASSSAVRDTPYEQYF.

This CDR3 reads CASSQGLRARAREQYF. DNA of the CDR3: TGTGCCAGCAGCCAAGGGCTCCGGGCCCGAGCTCGGGAGCAGTACTTC. V gene TRBV3-1 combines with J gene TRBJ2-7, with unresolved D. The CDR3 consists of 16 residues. V lost 1 base to trimming and J lost 7 bases, with 20 bases between them. From germline, CDR1 is LGHDT and CDR2 YNNKEL (reference sequence).

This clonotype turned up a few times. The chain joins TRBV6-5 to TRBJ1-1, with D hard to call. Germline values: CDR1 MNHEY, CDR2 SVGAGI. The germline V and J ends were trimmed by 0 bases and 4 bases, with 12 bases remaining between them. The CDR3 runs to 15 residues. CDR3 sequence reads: CASSYSSVAGTEAFF. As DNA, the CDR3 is TGTGCCAGCAGTTACTCGTCAGTGGCGGGCACTGAAGCTTTCTTT.

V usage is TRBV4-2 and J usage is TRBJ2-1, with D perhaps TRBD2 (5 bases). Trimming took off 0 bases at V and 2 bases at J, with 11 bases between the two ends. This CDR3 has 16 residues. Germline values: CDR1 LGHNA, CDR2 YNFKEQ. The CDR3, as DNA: TGTGCCAGCAGCCAAGATGGGCTAGCCCCCTACAATGAGCAGTTCTTC. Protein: CASSQDGLAPYNEQFF.

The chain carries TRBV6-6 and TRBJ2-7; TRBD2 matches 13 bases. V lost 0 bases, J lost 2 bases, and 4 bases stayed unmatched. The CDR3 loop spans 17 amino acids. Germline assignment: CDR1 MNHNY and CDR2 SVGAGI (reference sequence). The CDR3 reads CASSYSTSGGRTYEQYF. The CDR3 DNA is TGTGCCAGCAGTTACTCGACTAGCGGGGGGCGCACCTACGAGCAGTACTTC.

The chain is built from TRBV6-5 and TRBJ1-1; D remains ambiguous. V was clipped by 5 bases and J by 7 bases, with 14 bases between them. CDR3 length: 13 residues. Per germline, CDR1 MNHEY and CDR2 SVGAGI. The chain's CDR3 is CASSVRAGNEAFF. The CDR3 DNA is TGTGCCAGCAGTGTGAGGGCGGGGAATGAAGCTTTCTTT.